This TCR beta chain was sequenced in a study of T cell responses to AZD1222 COVID-19 vaccine. Study observations and caveats: Donors were mostly white British, more females; clonal diversity possibly underestimated. Spike-wide vaccine-associated CD4 TCRs dominated at 160-218 and 743-854. Only six individuals given AZD1222 were seropositive at baseline.

Researchers grouped second doses given at about 4 or about 12 weeks into one pool. This table comes from immunoSEQ multiplex PCR, and its TCRdb copy is limited to in-frame clones, with some not included. The repertoire includes about 80,000 clones, 80% to 90% of them detected once, and about 3.5% sits in the top ten. Points on this clone: The antigen remains undetermined.

Between the trimmed V and J ends, which lost 2 bases and 6 bases, there was a span of 14 bases. The germline gives CDR1 SGHVS, CDR2 FQNEAQ. The CDR3 is 15 amino acids. The V gene is TRBV7-8, the J gene TRBJ1-5; D might be TRBD1 (6 bases). This material consisted of peripheral blood, taken 28 days after the second AZD1222 dose. The receptor was derived from an adult who received the AZD1222 COVID-19 vaccine. CDR3 in DNA: TGTGCCAGCAGCTTACATCAGGGGCCTTCTCAGCCCCAGCATTTT. As protein: CASSLHQGPSQPQHF.